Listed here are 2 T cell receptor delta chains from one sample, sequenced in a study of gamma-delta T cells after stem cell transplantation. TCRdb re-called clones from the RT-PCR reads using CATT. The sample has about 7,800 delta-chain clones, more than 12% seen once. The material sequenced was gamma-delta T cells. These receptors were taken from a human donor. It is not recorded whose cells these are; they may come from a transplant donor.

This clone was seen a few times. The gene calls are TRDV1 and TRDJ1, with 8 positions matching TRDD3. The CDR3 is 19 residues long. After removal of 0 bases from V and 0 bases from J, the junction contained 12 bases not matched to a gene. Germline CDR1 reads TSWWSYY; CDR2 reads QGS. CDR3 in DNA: TGTGCTCTTGGGGAACTACCCCCCTATCGGGATACGTACACCGATAAACTCATCTTT. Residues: CALGELPPYRDTYTDKLIF.

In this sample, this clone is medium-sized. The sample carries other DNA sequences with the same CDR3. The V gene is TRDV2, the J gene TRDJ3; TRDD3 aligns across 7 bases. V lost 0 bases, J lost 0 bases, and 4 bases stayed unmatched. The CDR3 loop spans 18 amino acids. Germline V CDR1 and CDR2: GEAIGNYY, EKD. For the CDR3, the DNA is TGTGCCTGTGACACCGGGGGATTCAGCTCCTGGGACACCCGACAGATGTTTTTC. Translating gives CACDTGGFSSWDTRQMFF.